These 8 T cell receptor beta chains were sequenced from one sample in a study of control samples from healthy donors and cancer patients. Only in-frame clones appear in the TCRdb table, and some are missing; sequencing was by immunoSEQ multiplex PCR. In all, the sample yields about 190,000 clones. Material: blood. These receptors originate from a woman aged 30 to 39 in good health.

V and J are TRBV27 and TRBJ1-5, with D unresolved. Germline-derived CDR1 and CDR2 are MNHEY and SMNVEV (reference sequence). There are 14 residues in the CDR3. Trimming pared 5 bases from V and 0 bases from J, leaving 8 bases between. For the CDR3, the DNA is TGTGCCAGCAGTAATAGATATAGCAATCAGCCCCAGCATTTT. Amino acids: CASSNRYSNQPQHF.

Regarding this clone: At one end, the junction sequence differs from germline, possibly due to a read error. The V and J genes are TRBV7-7 and TRBJ1-3; 7 positions agree with TRBD1. CDR3 length: 17 amino acids. The germline V gene encodes CDR1 SSHAT and CDR2 FNYEAQ (reference sequence). The CDR3, as DNA: TGTGCTAGCAGCCCCACTGACAGGGCTATTGCTGGAAACACCATATATTTT. Translation gives CASSPTDRAIAGNTIYF.

The chain carries TRBV4-2 and TRBJ1-4, with unresolved D. CDR1 is LGHNA, CDR2 YNFKEQ, per germline. Between the trimmed V and J ends, which lost 4 bases and 3 bases, there was a span of 15 bases. The CDR3 has 16 residues. CDR3 amino acids: CASSLRTRSANEKLFF. As DNA, the CDR3 is TGTGCCAGCAGCCTGCGGACGAGAAGTGCTAATGAAAAACTGTTTTTT.

The V gene is TRBV7-9, the J gene TRBJ2-1, with 7 bases lining up with TRBD1. Per the germline V gene, CDR1 is SEHNR and CDR2 is FQNEAQ (reference sequence). This CDR3 has 17 amino acids. Trimming took 5 bases from V and 2 from J; bases not matched to a gene: 12. CDR3 DNA: TGTGCCAGCAGCCCCGGGCTGGGACAGATCCCCTACAATGAGCAGTTCTTC. Protein product: CASSPGLGQIPYNEQFF. Combining the CDR3 with reference TRBV7-9 and TRBJ2-1 gives the whole variable domain DTGVSQNPRHKITKRGQNVTFRCDPISEHNRLYWYRQTLGQGPEFLTYFQNEAQLEKSRLLSDRFSAERPKGSFSTLEIQRTEQGDSAMYLCASSPGLGQIPYNEQFFGPGTRLTVL.

This chain links TRBV7-3 with TRBJ1-1; no clear D gene. V was clipped by 1 base and J by 1 base, with 7 bases between them. CDR1 SGHTA and CDR2 FQGTGA come from the germline V gene. This CDR3 comprises 14 residues. CDR3 region: CASSLNPGNTEAFF. The DNA for the CDR3 is TGTGCCAGCAGCTTAAACCCCGGGAACACTGAAGCTTTCTTT.

V usage is TRBV7-9 and J usage is TRBJ1-6, with 7 bases aligning to TRBD1. The V and J ends lost 9 bases and 7 bases, in that order; junction bases with no gene match: 6. This CDR3 contains 13 residues. CDR1 is SEHNR, CDR2 FQNEAQ, per germline (reference sequence). The chain's CDR3 is CASSGTENSPLHF. DNA of the CDR3: TGTGCCAGTTCCGGGACAGAGAATTCACCCCTCCACTTT.

The chain joins TRBV7-9 to TRBJ1-1; D gene uncertain. The germline V gene encodes CDR1 SEHNR and CDR2 FQNEAQ (reference sequence). V lost 1 base, J lost 4 bases, and 4 bases lay in between. CDR3 length equals 12 residues. CDR3 nucleotides: TGTGCCAGCAGCTTAGAGAGCACTGAAGCTTTCTTT. Protein sequence: CASSLESTEAFF.

The gene calls are TRBV25-1 and TRBJ2-7, with TRBD2 matching 12 bases. Per germline, CDR1 MGHDK and CDR2 SYGVNS. The V and J ends lost 4 bases and 2 bases, in that order; junction bases with no gene match: 3. The CDR3 length is 15 residues. The CDR3 DNA is TGTGCCAGCAGTGGCCCTAGCGGGGGGGCCTACGAGCAGTACTTC. This codes for CASSGPSGGAYEQYF.